This record covers a single TCR beta chain. The data are from a study of blood T cell repertoires in COVID-19. Overall study context: Italy, Spain and the United States were the sources of the convalescent and acute COVID-19 samples. PBMCs, B-cell-depleted T cells, or T cells provided the cDNA or gDNA that made up the material.

In the authors' workflow: Reference gene primer amplification yielded estimated nucleated cell counts. TCRdb's table, derived via immunoSEQ multiplex PCR, lists solely in-frame clones and lacks some. D and trimming were read from the DNA, whereas the V and J calls and clone size are those reported in that table. The sample lists nearly 110,000 clones; 65% to 75% were seen once. This CDR3 has 18 residues. In germline, CDR1 is LGHDT, CDR2 YNNKEL (reference sequence). V lost 0 bases to trimming and J lost 1 base, with 18 bases between them. The sequencing input was peripheral blood. This TCR was recovered from a human donor with acute or convalescent COVID-19. The donor label of this sample is uncertain. This chain uses TRBV3-1 (or the pseudogene TRBV3-2) with TRBJ1-1; D may be TRBD1 (5 bases). The CDR3 loop reads CASSQDPGVGGKNTEAFF. For the CDR3, the DNA is TGTGCCAGCAGCCAAGATCCGGGGGTGGGGGGTAAGAACACTGAAGCTTTCTTT.